This is a list of T cell receptor beta chains from one sample in a study of T-cell reconstitution after alpha-beta-depleted transplantation in children. TCRdb processed the PCR reads anew with MiXCR; each CDR3 protein has one entry. The repertoire includes around 580,000 distinct CDR3 sequences, approximately 22% of them detected once, and 14% sits in the top ten. The input for sequencing was PBMCs, mostly from graft donor cells, taken 360 days after TCRalphabeta/CD19-depleted stem cell transplant. These receptors were obtained from a boy under three years old who had a stem cell transplant for acute myeloid leukemia, so the T cells may come from the graft donor. The CDR3 runs from the conserved cysteine through the conserved F or W. D genes are given only for firm matches. The size field is filled for only some rows; it gives once, few, many or a size class.

clone size: many
J gene: TRBJ2-3
V gene: TRBV7-8
D gene: NA
CDR3 DNA: TGTGCCAGCAGCTCAGGCCGTAGACGGGGTAGCACAGATACGCAGTATTTT
CDR3 protein: CASSSGRRRGSTDTQYF

clone size: NA
J gene: TRBJ2-1
V gene: TRBV5-1
D gene: NA
CDR3 DNA: TGCGCCAGCAGCTTGGGCAGGGGAAGACAGAATGAGCAGTTCTTC
CDR3 protein: CASSLGRGRQNEQFF

clone size: NA
J gene: TRBJ1-1
V gene: TRBV6-1
D gene: NA
CDR3 DNA: TGTGCCAGCAGTCCCCCCAGGGTTGTGAACACTGAAGCTTTCTTT
CDR3 protein: CASSPPRVVNTEAFF

clone size: NA
J gene: TRBJ1-1
V gene: TRBV29-1
D gene: TRBD1
CDR3 DNA: TGCAGCGTTGGGGTATCAGTGACAGGGCGGTCTGAAGCTTTCTTT
CDR3 protein: CSVGVSVTGRSEAFF

clone size: NA
J gene: TRBJ2-6
V gene: TRBV20-1
D gene: TRBD1
CDR3 DNA: TGCAGTGCTAGAGATCTCCATACCGGGACAGTATCCTCTGGGGCCAACGTCCTGACTTTC
CDR3 protein: CSARDLHTGTVSSGANVLTF

clone size: few
J gene: TRBJ2-3
V gene: TRBV7-8
D gene: TRBD1
CDR3 DNA: TGTGCCAGCAGCCCCGGACAGGGCCGCACAGATACGCAGTATTTT
CDR3 protein: CASSPGQGRTDTQYF

clone size: few
J gene: TRBJ2-3
V gene: TRBV13
D gene: TRBD2
CDR3 DNA: TGTGCCAGCAGCTTTAAGACCAGTCCAGCGGGGAATACGCAGTATTTT
CDR3 protein: CASSFKTSPAGNTQYF

clone size: many
J gene: TRBJ2-5
V gene: TRBV29-1
D gene: NA
CDR3 DNA: TGCAGCGTTAGGGGGAGCGAGACCCAGTACTTC
CDR3 protein: CSVRGSETQYF

clone size: NA
J gene: TRBJ2-3
V gene: TRBV12-3/TRBV12-4
D gene: NA
CDR3 DNA: TGTGCCAGCAGTTTAGCGGGGGGCCCGTTATTGCAGTATTTT
CDR3 protein: CASSLAGGPLLQYF

clone size: NA
J gene: TRBJ2-5
V gene: TRBV9
D gene: TRBD2
CDR3 DNA: TGTGCCAGCAGCGTGGGACTAGCGGGAAGGCAAGAGACCCAGTACTTC
CDR3 protein: CASSVGLAGRQETQYF

clone size: many
J gene: TRBJ1-4
V gene: TRBV4-3
D gene: TRBD1
CDR3 DNA: TGCGCCAGCAGCCAAGGCAAAGGGGGCTATGAAAAACTGTTTTTT
CDR3 protein: CASSQGKGGYEKLFF

clone size: NA
J gene: TRBJ2-3
V gene: TRBV9
D gene: NA
CDR3 DNA: TGTGCCAGCAGCGTAGGGTTAACAGATACGCAGTATTTT
CDR3 protein: CASSVGLTDTQYF

clone size: NA
J gene: TRBJ2-7
V gene: TRBV6-2/TRBV6-3
D gene: NA
CDR3 DNA: TGTGCCAGCACCCCTTTGCCAGGCGATCTCCGCGAGCAGTACTTC
CDR3 protein: CASTPLPGDLREQYF

clone size: many
J gene: TRBJ2-1
V gene: TRBV5-1
D gene: TRBD1
CDR3 DNA: TGCGCCAGCAGGCTACAGGGGACTGAGCAGTTCTTC
CDR3 protein: CASRLQGTEQFF

clone size: NA
J gene: TRBJ2-1
V gene: TRBV6-4
D gene: NA
CDR3 DNA: TGTGCCAGCAGTGACGGAGGGGACCACAATGAGCAGTTCTTC
CDR3 protein: CASSDGGDHNEQFF

clone size: NA
J gene: TRBJ2-2
V gene: TRBV11-2
D gene: NA
CDR3 DNA: TGTGCCAGCAGCTTAGGCCTTGGGGTTTGGGGGGCGGACACCGGGGAGCTGTTTTTT
CDR3 protein: CASSLGLGVWGADTGELFF

clone size: many
J gene: TRBJ2-5
V gene: TRBV20-1
D gene: TRBD2
CDR3 DNA: TGCAGTGCTAGAGTTCCTACTAGCGGGGGAGAGACCCAGTACTTC
CDR3 protein: CSARVPTSGGETQYF

clone size: NA
J gene: TRBJ2-5
V gene: TRBV20-1
D gene: TRBD2
CDR3 DNA: TGCAGTGTCCGACTAGCGGGTCGAATGCCCCGGCCTAACTTC
CDR3 protein: CSVRLAGRMPRPNF

clone size: once
J gene: TRBJ2-3
V gene: TRBV5-6
D gene: TRBD2
CDR3 DNA: TGTGCCAGCAGACCGGGGGGGGAGTCAGATACGCAGTATTTT
CDR3 protein: CASRPGGESDTQYF

clone size: few
J gene: TRBJ2-6
V gene: TRBV4-3
D gene: NA
CDR3 DNA: TGCGCCAGCAGCGCTCACAGGGAGGGGAACTCTGGGGCCAACGTCCTGACTTTC
CDR3 protein: CASSAHREGNSGANVLTF

clone size: few
J gene: TRBJ2-3
V gene: TRBV6-1
D gene: TRBD2
CDR3 DNA: TGTGCCAGCAGCTCTTCCAGACTAGCGGGGGTTGCTAGCACAGATACGCAGTATTTT
CDR3 protein: CASSSSRLAGVASTDTQYF

clone size: many
J gene: TRBJ2-1
V gene: TRBV4-3
D gene: TRBD1
CDR3 DNA: TGCGCCAGCAGGCCTGACAGGGGGACTTACAATGAGCAGTTCTTC
CDR3 protein: CASRPDRGTYNEQFF

clone size: NA
J gene: TRBJ2-5
V gene: TRBV6-1
D gene: NA
CDR3 DNA: TGTGCCAGCAGCCCCCCGGGGATACAAGAGACCCAGTACTTC
CDR3 protein: CASSPPGIQETQYF

clone size: NA
J gene: TRBJ1-4
V gene: TRBV29-1
D gene: NA
CDR3 DNA: TGCAGCGTTGAAGACAGCAGCAATGAAAAACTGTTTTTT
CDR3 protein: CSVEDSSNEKLFF

clone size: few
J gene: TRBJ2-1
V gene: TRBV20-1
D gene: NA
CDR3 DNA: TGCAGTGCCCTTGCCCTCTCCTACAATGAGCAGTTCTTC
CDR3 protein: CSALALSYNEQFF

clone size: NA
J gene: TRBJ2-7
V gene: TRBV4-3
D gene: NA
CDR3 DNA: TGCGCCAGCAGCCACTCTAAGGGGAGCTCCTACGAGCAGTACTTC
CDR3 protein: CASSHSKGSSYEQYF

clone size: many
J gene: TRBJ1-1
V gene: TRBV27
D gene: NA
CDR3 DNA: TGTGCCAGCAGTATACGCCCGGGGCGCGACACTGAAGCTTTCTTT
CDR3 protein: CASSIRPGRDTEAFF

clone size: many
J gene: TRBJ2-2
V gene: TRBV28
D gene: NA
CDR3 DNA: TGTGCCAGCAGTCTGGACTACCTAAGCGGGGAGCTGTTTTTT
CDR3 protein: CASSLDYLSGELFF

clone size: few
J gene: TRBJ2-1
V gene: TRBV30
D gene: NA
CDR3 DNA: TGTGCCTGGAGTGTAGGCAATGAGCAGTTCTTC
CDR3 protein: CAWSVGNEQFF

clone size: few
J gene: TRBJ1-1
V gene: TRBV3-1
D gene: NA
CDR3 DNA: TGTGCCAGCACAGGGAGGTACACTGAAGCTTTCTTT
CDR3 protein: CASTGRYTEAFF

clone size: many
J gene: TRBJ1-4
V gene: TRBV28
D gene: NA
CDR3 DNA: TGTGCCAGCACCCCCTCGCCCGTCTTTAATGAAAAACTGTTTTTT
CDR3 protein: CASTPSPVFNEKLFF